This T cell receptor beta chain originates from a study of CD8+CD57+ T cells in acquired aplastic anemia. Genomic DNA served as template for TCR beta VDJ and CDR3 profiling. TCRdb re-called the reads through MiXCR, storing one row per CDR3 protein. The table lists 95,000 to 120,000 distinct CDR3 sequences, 40% to 65% of them singletons. The sample consisted of sorted CD4+, CD8+, or CD8+CD57+ T cells (not recorded which) from PBMCs. This TCR came from a human donor in good health, serving as a control.

The CDR3 DNA sequence: TGTGCCAGCCAGGGTGGGCCCCCAAATGGCTACACCTTC. Its translation: CASQGGPPNGYTF. The chain carries TRBV7-9 and TRBJ1-2; a weak D match, TRBD1 (5 bases). V was pared by 8 bases and J by 6 bases, with 16 bases between. The CDR3 length is 13 residues. CDR1 and CDR2 from the germline V gene are SEHNR and FQNEAQ (reference sequence).